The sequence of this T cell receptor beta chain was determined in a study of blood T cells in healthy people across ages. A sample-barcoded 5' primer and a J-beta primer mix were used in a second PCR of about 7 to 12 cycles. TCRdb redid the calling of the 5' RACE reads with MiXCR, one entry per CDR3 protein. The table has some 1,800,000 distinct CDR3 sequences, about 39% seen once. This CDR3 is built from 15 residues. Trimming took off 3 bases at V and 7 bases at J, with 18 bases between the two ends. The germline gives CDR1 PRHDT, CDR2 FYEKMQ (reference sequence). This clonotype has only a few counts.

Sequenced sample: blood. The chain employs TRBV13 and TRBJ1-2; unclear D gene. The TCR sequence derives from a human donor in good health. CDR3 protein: CASSFPSAGLGGYTF. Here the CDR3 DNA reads TGTGCCAGCAGCTTTCCCTCCGCCGGGCTCGGTGGCTACACCTTC.